This T cell receptor beta chain was retrieved from a study of T cell responses to AZD1222 COVID-19 vaccine. Regarding the study as a whole: It should be noted that donors were predominantly white British and more often female, and clonal diversity was possibly underestimated.

Using immunoSEQ multiplex PCR, the repertoire was profiled, and TCRdb retains in-frame clones only, with some absent. The sample has 100,000 to 150,000 clones; about nine tenths are singletons. V dropped 4 bases and J dropped 0; count of bases not matched to a gene: 9. This CDR3 spans 16 amino acids. Germline CDR1 and CDR2: SGDLS and YYNGEE. The table lists this clone with a count of one. Its cognate antigen is unknown. This specimen consisted of peripheral blood, obtained on day 0 of AZD1222 vaccination. The chain joins TRBV9 to TRBJ1-2, with 7 bases fitting TRBD1. The origin of this receptor is an adult in good health. The CDR3 reads CASSLVGQSSNYGYTF. CDR3 bases: TGTGCCAGCAGCTTAGTGGGACAGTCGTCTAACTATGGCTACACCTTC.